This T cell receptor (beta chain) was recovered during a study of blood T cells in healthy people across ages. Primers used in a second PCR of roughly 6 to 11 cycles were a sample-barcoded 5' primer and a J-beta primer mix. TCRdb redid the calling of the 5' RACE reads with MiXCR, one entry per CDR3 protein. This sample has about 1.8 million distinct CDR3 sequences, with 49% found just once. Every sample yielded at least 6 million isolated PBMCs. This TCR derives from a woman aged 40 to 55 in good health. The specimen sequenced was blood.

CDR3 sequence: CASSQSPGGYETQYF. The CDR3 coding sequence is TGCGCCAGCAGCCAATCCCCAGGGGGCTATGAGACCCAGTACTTC. The V and J genes are TRBV4-3 and TRBJ2-5; 8 nucleotides match TRBD1. V lost 2 bases to trimming and J lost 5 bases; unmatched junction nucleotides: 7. The CDR3 has 15 amino acids. Germline loops: CDR1 LGHNA, CDR2 YSLEER.